These T cell receptor beta chains were read from a single sample in a study of T cell repertoires in cytomegalovirus infection. MiXCR, run by TCRdb on the reads, gives a single entry per CDR3 protein. The sample carries more than 350,000 distinct CDR3 sequences, 31% recorded once. The sequencing input was PBMCs. The receptors originated from a human donor in good health (CMV status not recorded). Some clones in this sample may be carry-over from other donors' samples. The CDR3 runs from the conserved cysteine through the conserved F or W. Each record gives: clone size, V gene, J gene, CDR3 length, D gene, CDR3 protein, CDR3 DNA. D genes are given only for firm matches. Some rows have no size entry. The others give once, few or many, or a class for an expanded clone.

clone_size: -
v_call: TRBV18
j_call: TRBJ1-2
cdr3_length: 15
d_call: -
cdr3_aa: CASSPKGFAVSGYTF
cdr3_nt: TGTGCCAGCTCACCAAAAGGGTTTGCGGTCTCTGGCTACACCTTC

clone_size: -
v_call: TRBV19
j_call: TRBJ1-6
cdr3_length: 19
d_call: TRBD1
cdr3_aa: CASSMNGGSLTGRNSPLHF
cdr3_nt: TGTGCCAGTAGTATGAATGGAGGGTCGTTGACAGGGCGTAATTCACCCCTCCACTTT

clone_size: -
v_call: TRBV27
j_call: TRBJ2-7
cdr3_length: 14
d_call: -
cdr3_aa: CASQRQPNAYEQYF
cdr3_nt: TGTGCCAGCCAAAGACAGCCTAATGCCTACGAGCAGTACTTC

clone_size: many
v_call: TRBV11-2
j_call: TRBJ1-1
cdr3_length: 14
d_call: -
cdr3_aa: CASSWIIKNTEAFF
cdr3_nt: TGTGCCAGCAGCTGGATTATTAAGAACACTGAAGCTTTCTTT

clone_size: -
v_call: TRBV9
j_call: TRBJ1-4
cdr3_length: 16
d_call: -
cdr3_aa: CASSPREGGVGEKLFF
cdr3_nt: TGTGCCAGCAGCCCCCGGGAGGGGGGGGTTGGTGAAAAACTGTTTTTT

clone_size: -
v_call: TRBV12-3/TRBV12-4
j_call: TRBJ1-2
cdr3_length: 12
d_call: -
cdr3_aa: CASTLGLYCYTF
cdr3_nt: TGTGCCAGCACCCTGGGCCTCTATTGCTACACCTTC

clone_size: few
v_call: TRBV6-5
j_call: TRBJ2-7
cdr3_length: 12
d_call: -
cdr3_aa: CASLSLGDEQYF
cdr3_nt: TGTGCCAGCCTTTCGCTCGGTGACGAGCAGTACTTC

clone_size: few
v_call: TRBV6-2/TRBV6-3
j_call: TRBJ2-2
cdr3_length: 18
d_call: TRBD2
cdr3_aa: CASSYSQPGLAGTGELFF
cdr3_nt: TGTGCCAGCAGTTACTCGCAGCCGGGACTAGCGGGCACCGGGGAGCTGTTTTTT

clone_size: few
v_call: TRBV4-1
j_call: TRBJ1-6
cdr3_length: 13
d_call: -
cdr3_aa: CASSPEGNSPLHF
cdr3_nt: TGCGCCAGCAGCCCCGAGGGGAATTCACCCCTCCACTTT

clone_size: -
v_call: TRBV5-4
j_call: TRBJ1-1
cdr3_length: 15
d_call: -
cdr3_aa: CASSLFARGTTEAFF
cdr3_nt: TGTGCCAGCAGCTTGTTCGCCAGGGGCACCACTGAAGCTTTCTTT